This T cell receptor (beta chain) was obtained from a study of cytomegalovirus exposure and HLA in healthy donors. Study findings and constraints: Researchers counted about 150 TCR beta chains as cytomegalovirus-associated.

A word on this clone: The antigen is not known.

Trimming removed 3 bases from V and 5 bases from J, with 10 bases in between. The CDR3 loop spans 13 amino acids. CDR1 is SGHDN and CDR2 is FVKESK in the germline V gene. PCR employed 60 Vbeta and 13 Jbeta primers. As handled by the study authors: Later, about 80 million unique TCR beta chains were counted in an analysis, and some 9.9 million of them were shared. Profiled with immunoSEQ multiplex PCR; TCRdb holds only in-frame clones, not every one. The DNA gave D and trimming, while V, J and clone size come from that table. The data show around 130,000 clones, with 75% to 90% seen just once and approximately 6% held by the top ten.

This chain connects TRBV14 to TRBJ1-1, with D tentatively TRBD1 (5 bases). Sequencing input: PBMCs. This clonotype was sampled from a woman between 40 and 55 years old in good health and CMV-seropositive. CDR3 sequence (DNA): TGTGCCAGCAGCCAGGGGCGACGGACTGAAGCTTTCTTT. As protein: CASSQGRRTEAFF.